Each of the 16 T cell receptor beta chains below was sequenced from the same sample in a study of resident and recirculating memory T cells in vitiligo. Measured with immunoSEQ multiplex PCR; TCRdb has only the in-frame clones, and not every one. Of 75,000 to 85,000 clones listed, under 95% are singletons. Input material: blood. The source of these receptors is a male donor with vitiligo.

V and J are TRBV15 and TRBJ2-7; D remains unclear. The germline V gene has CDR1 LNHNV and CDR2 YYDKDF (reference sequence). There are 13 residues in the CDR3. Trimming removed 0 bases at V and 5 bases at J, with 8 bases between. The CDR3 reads CATSRDHPDEQYF. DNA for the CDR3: TGTGCCACCAGCAGAGATCACCCGGACGAGCAGTACTTC.

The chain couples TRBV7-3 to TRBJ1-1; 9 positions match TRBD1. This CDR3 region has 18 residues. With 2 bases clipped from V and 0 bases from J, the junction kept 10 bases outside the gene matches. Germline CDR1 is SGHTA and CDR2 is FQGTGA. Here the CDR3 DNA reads TGTGCCAGCAGCTTAGACCAGGACAGGGGCGTCATGAACACTGAAGCTTTCTTT. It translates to CASSLDQDRGVMNTEAFF.

The chain's CDR3 is CAWTGTSGRDTQYF. CDR3 DNA: TGTGCCTGGACCGGGACTAGCGGGAGGGATACGCAGTATTTT. The chain combines TRBV30 with TRBJ2-3, with 15 bases identical to TRBD2. This CDR3 has 14 residues. Germline assignment: CDR1 GTSNPN and CDR2 SVGIG (reference sequence). Unmatched junction bases numbered 2, after V lost 4 bases and J lost 6 bases. The full variable domain, rest sourced from reference TRBV30 and TRBJ2-3, is SQTIHQWPATLVQPVGSPLSLECTVEGTSNPNLYWYRQAAGRGLQLLFYSVGIGQISSEVPQNLSASRPQDRQFILSSKKLLLSDSGFYLCAWTGTSGRDTQYFGPGTRLTVL.

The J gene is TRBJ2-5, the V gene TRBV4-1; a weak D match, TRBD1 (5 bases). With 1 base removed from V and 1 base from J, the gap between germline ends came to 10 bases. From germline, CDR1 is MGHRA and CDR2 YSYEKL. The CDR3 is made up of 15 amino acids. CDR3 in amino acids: CASSQGGRTQETQYF. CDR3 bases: TGCGCCAGCAGCCAAGGGGGCAGAACCCAAGAGACCCAGTACTTC.

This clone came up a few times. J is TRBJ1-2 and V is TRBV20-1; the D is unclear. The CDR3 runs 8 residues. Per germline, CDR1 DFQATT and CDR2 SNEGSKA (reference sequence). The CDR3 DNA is TGCAGCCCCCCGGGCTACACCTTC. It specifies CSPPGYTF.

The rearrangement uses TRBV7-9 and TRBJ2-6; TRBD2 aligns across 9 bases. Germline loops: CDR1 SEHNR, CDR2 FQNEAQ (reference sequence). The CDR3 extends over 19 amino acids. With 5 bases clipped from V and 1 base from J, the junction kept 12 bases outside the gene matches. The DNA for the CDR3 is TGTGCCAGCAGCCGTAGACGGGCTAGCGGGAAATCTGGGGCCAACGTCCTGACTTTC. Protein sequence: CASSRRRASGKSGANVLTF.

The CDR3 nucleotides read TGTGCCAGCAGTTTCGTCGGGACACCACAGTATTTT. Its protein product is CASSFVGTPQYF. The rearrangement links TRBV27 to TRBJ2-3, with D maybe TRBD1 (6 bases). Germline V gene lookup returns CDR1 MNHEY and CDR2 SMNVEV (reference sequence). The CDR3 covers 12 residues. V lost 3 bases to trimming and J lost 12 bases, with 13 bases between them.

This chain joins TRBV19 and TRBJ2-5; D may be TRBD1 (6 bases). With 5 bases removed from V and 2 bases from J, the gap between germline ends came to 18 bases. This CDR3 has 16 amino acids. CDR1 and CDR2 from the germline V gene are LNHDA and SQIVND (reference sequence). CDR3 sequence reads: CASSARDTMKQETQYF. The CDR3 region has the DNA TGTGCCAGTAGTGCCCGGGACACTATGAAACAAGAGACCCAGTACTTC.

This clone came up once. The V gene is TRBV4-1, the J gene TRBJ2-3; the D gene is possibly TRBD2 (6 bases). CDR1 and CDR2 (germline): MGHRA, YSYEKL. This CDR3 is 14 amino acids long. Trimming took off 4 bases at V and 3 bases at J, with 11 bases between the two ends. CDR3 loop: CASSPGVLTDTQYF. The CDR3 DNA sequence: TGCGCCAGCAGCCCGGGGGTTTTGACAGATACGCAGTATTTT.

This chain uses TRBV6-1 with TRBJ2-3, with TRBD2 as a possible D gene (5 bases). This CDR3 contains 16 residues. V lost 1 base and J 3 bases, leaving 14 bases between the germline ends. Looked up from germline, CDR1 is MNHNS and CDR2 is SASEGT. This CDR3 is CASSEVGGRGTDTQYF. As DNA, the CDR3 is TGTGCCAGCAGTGAAGTGGGCGGGCGAGGTACAGATACGCAGTATTTT.

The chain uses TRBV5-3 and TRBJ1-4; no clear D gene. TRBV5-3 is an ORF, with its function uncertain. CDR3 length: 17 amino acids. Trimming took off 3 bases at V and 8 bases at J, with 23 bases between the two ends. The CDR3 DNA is TGTGCCAGAAGCTGGGGAGCAGGCCCCCTATCTCGGGAAAAACTGTTTTTT. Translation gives CARSWGAGPLSREKLFF.

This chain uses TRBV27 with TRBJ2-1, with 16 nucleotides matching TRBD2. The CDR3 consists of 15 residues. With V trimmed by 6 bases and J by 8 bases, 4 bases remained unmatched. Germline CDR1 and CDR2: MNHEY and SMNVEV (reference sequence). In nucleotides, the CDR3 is TGTGCCAGCAGACCGGGACTAGCGGGAGGGCATGAGCAGTTCTTC. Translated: CASRPGLAGGHEQFF.

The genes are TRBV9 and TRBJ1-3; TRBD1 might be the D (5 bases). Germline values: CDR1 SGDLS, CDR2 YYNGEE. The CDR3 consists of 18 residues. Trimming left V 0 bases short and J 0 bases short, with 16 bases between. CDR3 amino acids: CASSVAGGFGTSGNTIYF. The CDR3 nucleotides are TGTGCCAGCAGCGTAGCCGGGGGTTTCGGCACCTCTGGAAACACCATATATTTT.

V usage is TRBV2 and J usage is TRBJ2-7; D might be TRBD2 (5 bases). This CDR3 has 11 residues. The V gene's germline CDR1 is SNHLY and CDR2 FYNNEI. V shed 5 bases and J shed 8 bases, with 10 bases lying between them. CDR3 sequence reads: CASSHKTKQYF. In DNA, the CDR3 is TGTGCCAGCAGTCATAAGACTAAGCAGTACTTC.

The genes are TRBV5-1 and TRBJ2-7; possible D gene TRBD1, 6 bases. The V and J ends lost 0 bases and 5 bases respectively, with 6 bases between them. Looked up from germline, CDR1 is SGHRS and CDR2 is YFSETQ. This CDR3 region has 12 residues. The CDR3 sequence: CASSLDRDEQYF. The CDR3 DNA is TGCGCCAGCAGCTTGGACAGGGACGAGCAGTACTTC.

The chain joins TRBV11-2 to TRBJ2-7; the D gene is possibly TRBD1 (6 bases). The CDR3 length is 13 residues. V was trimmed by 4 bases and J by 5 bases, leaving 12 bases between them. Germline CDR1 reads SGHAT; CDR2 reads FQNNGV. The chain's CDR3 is CASSYTGHHEQYF. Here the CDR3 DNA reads TGTGCCAGCAGCTATACGGGACACCACGAGCAGTACTTC.